This T cell receptor beta chain was documented in a study of shared clonotypes between healthy human individuals. The data were produced by immunoSEQ multiplex PCR, yet TCRdb's version contains in-frame clones alone and is incomplete. This table has about 2.1 million clones, more than 85% appearing once. Only CD45RO-negative cells positively selected for CCR7 counted as naive CD8 cells, so terminally differentiated effector memory CD45RA+ cells were excluded. The V gene end was trimmed by 3 bases and the J gene end by 4 bases; junction bases not matched to a gene: 5. The CDR3 consists of 14 residues. Per germline, CDR1 SGHTA and CDR2 FQGNSA.

Material for sequencing was naive CD8+ T cells from PBMCs. The TCR was taken from a man aged 18 to 29 in good health. Some clones in this sample may be carry-over from other donors' samples. V and J are TRBV7-2 and TRBJ2-5; 7 positions match TRBD2. The CDR3 here is CASSLGGGRETQYF. The CDR3 DNA is TGTGCCAGCAGCTTGGGCGGGGGACGAGAGACCCAGTACTTC. The full variable domain, with the rest looked up from reference TRBV7-2 and TRBJ2-5, is GAGVSQSPSNKVTEKGKDVELRCDPISGHTALYWYRQSLGQGLEFLIYFQGNSAPDKSGLPSDRFSAERTGGSVSTLTIQRTQQEDSAVYLCASSLGGGRETQYFGPGTRLLVL.